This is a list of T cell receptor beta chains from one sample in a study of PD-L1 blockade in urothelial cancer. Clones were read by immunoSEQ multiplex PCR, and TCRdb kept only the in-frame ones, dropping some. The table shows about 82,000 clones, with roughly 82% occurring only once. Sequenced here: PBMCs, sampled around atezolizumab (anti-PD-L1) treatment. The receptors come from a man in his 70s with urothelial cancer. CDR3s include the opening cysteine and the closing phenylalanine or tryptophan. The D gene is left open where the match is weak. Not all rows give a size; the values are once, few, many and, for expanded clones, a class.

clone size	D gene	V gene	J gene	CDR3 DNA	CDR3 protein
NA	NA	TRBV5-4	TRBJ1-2	TGTGCCAGCAGCTTGGCAGAGATTCAGGCCCTTAACTATGGCTACACCTTC	CASSLAEIQALNYGYTF
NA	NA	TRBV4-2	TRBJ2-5	TGTGCCAGCAGCCAAGGGTTAGCTGGGCAAGAGACCCAGTACTTC	CASSQGLAGQETQYF
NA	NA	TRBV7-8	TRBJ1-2	TGTGCCAGCAGCTTAGAACTCCGGGACACTGACTATGGCTACACCTTC	CASSLELRDTDYGYTF
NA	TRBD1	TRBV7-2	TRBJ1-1	TGTGCCAGCAGCTTAGAAGCAGGACAGGGGAAGAACACTGAAGCTTTCTTT	CASSLEAGQGKNTEAFF
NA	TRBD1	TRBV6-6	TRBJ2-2	TGTGCCAGCAGTTACAGGACAGGGACAGCCGGGGAGCTGTTTTTT	CASSYRTGTAGELFF
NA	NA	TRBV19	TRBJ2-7	TGTGCCAGTATGGAATCGTGGGCGGGAAGCGGAGAGCAGTACTTC	CASMESWAGSGEQYF
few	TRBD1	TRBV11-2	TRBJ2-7	TGTGCCAGCAGCCAGAACACACCCATGACAGGGGCAGGTCTCGAGCAGTACTTC	CASSQNTPMTGAGLEQYF
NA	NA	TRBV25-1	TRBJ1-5	TGTGCCAGCAGTCCCGCAGCGGGGGTTAATCAGCCCCAGCATTTT	CASSPAAGVNQPQHF
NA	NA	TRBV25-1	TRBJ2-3	TGTGCCAGCAGTGAATCCTATAACAGGGCGGGAGGCACAGATACGCAGTATTTT	CASSESYNRAGGTDTQYF
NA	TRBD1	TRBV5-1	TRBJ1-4	TGCGCCAGCAGCCCCACGGACAGGGTGAATAATGAAAAACTGTTTTTT	CASSPTDRVNNEKLFF
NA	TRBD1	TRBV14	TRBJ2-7	TGTGCCAGCAGCCACGGGACAGGGGTATACGAGCAGTACTTC	CASSHGTGVYEQYF
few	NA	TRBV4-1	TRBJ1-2	TGCGCCAGCAGCCAAGAAGGGGGAATTAACTATGGCTACACCTTC	CASSQEGGINYGYTF
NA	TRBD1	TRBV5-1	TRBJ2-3	TGCGCCAGCAGCTACGGGACAGGCAACACAGATACGCAGTATTTT	CASSYGTGNTDTQYF
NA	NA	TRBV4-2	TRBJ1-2	TGTGCCAGCAGCCAACTCAGGGGATCGAACTATGGCTACACCTTC	CASSQLRGSNYGYTF
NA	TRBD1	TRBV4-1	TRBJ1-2	TGCGCCAGCAGCCACCCACTACCAGGACAGGGGGTCCATGGCTACACCTTC	CASSHPLPGQGVHGYTF
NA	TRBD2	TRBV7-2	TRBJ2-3	TGTGCCAGCAGCTGGAGGGACTCGGTCGGGGGGACGCAGTATTTT	CASSWRDSVGGTQYF
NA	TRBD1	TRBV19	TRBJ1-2	TGTGCCAGTAGTAAAACCGGGACAGCCGATTTCTATGGCTACACCTTC	CASSKTGTADFYGYTF